This section outlines one TCR beta chain sequence together with its context. Its matching antigen is unknown. Per germline, CDR1 MNHNS and CDR2 SASEGT. This CDR3 is built from 15 residues. Trimming removed 1 base from V and 2 bases from J, with 12 bases in between. Some clones are missing from TCRdb's copy, which holds only in-frame ones; the method was immunoSEQ multiplex PCR. This table has a few million clones, around 92% appearing once. The data originate from a study of shared clonotypes between healthy human individuals. Study results and limitations: What rarefaction showed was incomplete sorted-subset sequencing despite large depth.

The receptor's source is a man in his late teens or twenties in good health. Some clones in this sample may be carry-over from other donors' samples. The sample comprised naive CD4+ T cells from PBMCs. Subset in this sample: CD45RA+ positively selected. V gene TRBV6-1 combines with J gene TRBJ2-7; weak D call: TRBD1 (5 bases). The CDR3 region is CASSEVGLPPYEQYF. CDR3 in DNA: TGTGCCAGCAGTGAAGTGGGGCTACCTCCCTACGAGCAGTACTTC.